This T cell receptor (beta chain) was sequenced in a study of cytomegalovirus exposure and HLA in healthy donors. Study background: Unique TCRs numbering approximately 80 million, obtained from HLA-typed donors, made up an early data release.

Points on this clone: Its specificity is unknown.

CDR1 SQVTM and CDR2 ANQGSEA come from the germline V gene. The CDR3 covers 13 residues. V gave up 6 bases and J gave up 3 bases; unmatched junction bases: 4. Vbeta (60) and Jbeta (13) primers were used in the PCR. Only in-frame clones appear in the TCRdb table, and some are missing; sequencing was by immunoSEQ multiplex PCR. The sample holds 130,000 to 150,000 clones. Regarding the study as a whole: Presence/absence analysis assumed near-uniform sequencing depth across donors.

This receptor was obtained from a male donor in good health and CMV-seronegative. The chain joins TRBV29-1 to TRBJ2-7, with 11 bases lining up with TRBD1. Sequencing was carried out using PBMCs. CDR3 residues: CSVVGQGVYEQYF. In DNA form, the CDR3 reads TGCAGCGTCGTGGGACAGGGGGTCTACGAGCAGTACTTC.